Listed below are T cell receptor beta chains from one sample, sequenced in a study of T cell repertoires in cytomegalovirus infection. TCRdb re-analysed the reads in MiXCR, keeping a single row per CDR3 protein. The table lists about 83,000 distinct CDR3 sequences, more than 20% of them singletons, with about half in the top ten. These TCRs are of unknown antigen specificity. Source: CD8+ T cells from cultured PBMCs, taken from culture after CMV antigen stimulation. Receptor source: a human donor in good health (CMV status not recorded). Some clones in this sample may be carry-over from other donors' samples. Each CDR3 is given with its conserved first and last residue. The D gene is left open where the match is weak. Not every row has a clone size; where given, it reads once, few, many or a size class.

v_gene	abundance	j_gene	d_gene	CDR3nt	CDR3aa
TRBV28	-	TRBJ2-3	-	TGTGCCAGCAGCCCTGGGGCTATTGCGCAGTATTTT	CASSPGAIAQYF
TRBV4-2	-	TRBJ2-1	-	TGTGCCAGCAGCCAAGAGGCGGGAATGTACAATGAGCAGTTCTTC	CASSQEAGMYNEQFF
TRBV19	many	TRBJ2-6	-	TGTGCCAGTAGGGACGGGCACTCTGGGGCCAACGTCCTGACTTTC	CASRDGHSGANVLTF
TRBV7-9	many	TRBJ1-5	TRBD1	TGTGCCAGCAGCTTAGGGGGCACAGGGGGTAATCAGCCCCAGCATTTT	CASSLGGTGGNQPQHF
TRBV19	-	TRBJ1-1	-	TGTGCCAGTAGTGCAGACTACAGGGATGGGCAAGCTTTCTTT	CASSADYRDGQAFF
TRBV6-1	-	TRBJ2-2	TRBD2	TGTGCCAGCAGTCTCCAGGGACTAGCGGGGGGGCCTTTCGTCTCCGGGGAGCTGTTTTTT	CASSLQGLAGGPFVSGELFF
TRBV27	-	TRBJ2-7	TRBD1	TGTGCCAGCATCAGGCCTGGGGACAGGGTCTCCTACGAGCAGTACTTC	CASIRPGDRVSYEQYF
TRBV7-9	many	TRBJ2-7	TRBD2	TGTGCCAGCAGCGAGGAGGGACTAGCTGAATACGAGCAGTACTTC	CASSEEGLAEYEQYF
TRBV19	few	TRBJ1-3	-	TGTGCCAGTAGTCTCCAGGGAGCGGGTGGAAACACCATATATTTT	CASSLQGAGGNTIYF
TRBV5-4	few	TRBJ1-1	-	TGTGCCAGCAGCTTGGGGGGGTGGTCGGGTCAAGAGGACACTGAAGCTTTCTTT	CASSLGGWSGQEDTEAFF
TRBV19	-	TRBJ2-2	-	TGTGCCAGTAGTATCGGGTATCGGGAGCTGTTTTTT	CASSIGYRELFF
TRBV20-1	-	TRBJ2-7	-	TGCAGTGCTAGGGACAACTCCTACGAGCAGTACTTC	CSARDNSYEQYF
TRBV11-2	few	TRBJ2-3	TRBD2	TGTGCCAGCAGCTTCCGCGGGAGGGAAACAGATACGCAGTATTTT	CASSFRGRETDTQYF
TRBV6-1	-	TRBJ2-1	TRBD2	TGTGCCAGCAGTGAAGTCGGACAGGGGAGGACTAGCGGGATGGGCTCCTACAATGAGCAGTTCTTC	CASSEVGQGRTSGMGSYNEQFF
TRBV20-1	few	TRBJ2-1	TRBD2	TGCAGTGCTGGACTAGCGGGAGATCACAATGAGCAGTTCTTC	CSAGLAGDHNEQFF
TRBV5-4	few	TRBJ1-2	-	TGTGCCAGCAGGCTGCGGAGGGGAGAAGATGGCTACACCTTC	CASRLRRGEDGYTF
TRBV6-5	few	TRBJ2-3	-	TGTGCCAGCAGTTACGTCGCCGCGGATTCAGATACGCAGTATTTT	CASSYVAADSDTQYF
TRBV11-2	-	TRBJ2-7	-	TGTGCCAGCAGCTTAGAGGGGTCCAGCTCCTACGAGCAGTACTTC	CASSLEGSSSYEQYF
TRBV5-1	-	TRBJ1-3	TRBD1	TGCGCCAGCAGCTACAGGGGGCCTGGAAACACCATATATTTT	CASSYRGPGNTIYF
TRBV6-1	-	TRBJ1-1	-	TGTGCCAGCACGACAGGTAACATGAACACTGAAGCTTTCTTT	CASTTGNMNTEAFF
TRBV12-3/TRBV12-4	few	TRBJ1-2	-	TGTGCCAGCAGTTCAGTTATGGAGCATACTAACTATGGCTACACCTTC	CASSSVMEHTNYGYTF
TRBV7-2	many	TRBJ2-1	TRBD2	TGTGCCAGCAGCTTTAGCGGGGGGGCGATGGGTGAGCAGTTCTTC	CASSFSGGAMGEQFF